This TCR beta chain is from a study of T-cell reconstitution after alpha-beta-depleted transplantation in children. In the case of this clonotype: Its antigen remains unidentified.

The V segment lost 4 bases and the J segment 5 bases; nucleotides outside the gene matches: 5. The CDR3 is made up of 14 amino acids. CDR1 and CDR2 from the germline V gene are SGHRS and YFSETQ. Study-wide results and limits: Expanded graft clones numbering several hundred reportedly gave rise to alpha-beta T cells about two months after transplant.

Preparation of the TCRbeta library was carried out with unique molecular identifiers. TCRdb fed the PCR reads into MiXCR, producing one record per CDR3 protein. The data show hundreds of thousands of distinct CDR3 sequences, roughly 13% seen once. The rearrangement joins TRBV5-1 to TRBJ2-3, with 9 bases fitting TRBD2. Sequencing used PBMCs, obtained before TCRalphabeta/CD19-depleted stem cell transplant. The sequence derives from a girl aged 2 to 9 with congenital amegakaryocytic thrombocytopenia, due to receive a stem cell transplant. In nucleotides, the CDR3 is TGCGCCAGCAGCCTTAGCGGGGGTAAAGATACGCAGTATTTT. It specifies CASSLSGGKDTQYF.